The sequence of this T cell receptor (beta chain) was determined in a study of early T cells in non-severe SARS-CoV-2 infection. MiXCR, applied by TCRdb to the 5' RACE reads, yields one record per CDR3 protein. In the table there are tens of thousands of distinct CDR3 sequences, under 10% of which are singletons. This clonotype was seen repeatedly, ten times or more. The V end lost 3 bases, the J end lost 7 bases, and 7 bases lay between the germline ends. The CDR3 consists of 13 residues. Germline values: CDR1 LNHDA, CDR2 SQIVND (reference sequence). The V gene is TRBV19, the J gene TRBJ1-6; D is undetermined. Sequenced input: whole blood. The TCR comes from an adult who was a healthcare worker with PCR-confirmed SARS-CoV-2 infection or an uninfected control (not recorded which). CDR3 in DNA: TGTGCCAGTAGTATGCTGCTCAATTCACCCCTCCACTTT. It is translated as CASSMLLNSPLHF.